This T cell receptor beta chain was identified during a study of control samples from healthy donors and cancer patients. The repertoire was sequenced with immunoSEQ multiplex PCR; TCRdb's copy has only in-frame clones and lacks some. This sample has about 90,000 clones, with approximately 90% found just once. V lost 4 bases and J lost 0, with 10 bases in between. CDR3 length: 14 residues. Germline assignment: CDR1 SGHRS and CDR2 YFSETQ. The genes are TRBV5-1 and TRBJ1-2, with D possibly being TRBD1 (6 bases). The clonotype comes from a woman aged 18-29 years in good health. The source material was blood. The chain's CDR3 is CASSTGQSNYGYTF. In nucleotides, the CDR3 is TGCGCCAGCAGCACGGGACAATCTAACTATGGCTACACCTTC.